This T cell receptor (beta chain) is drawn from a study of T cells in Graves' hyperthyroidism and ophthalmopathy (dated by TCRdb to about 2019). Regarding the research as a whole: TCR V-J signatures able to tell the groups apart were searched for in a discovery cohort of 90 to 100 patients, of whom 43 had Graves' ophthalmopathy and more than 55 had stable Graves' hyperthyroidism. The paper reports TCR Vbeta CDR3 sequencing of approximately 140 peripheral blood samples: under 45 ophthalmopathy, roughly 74 hyperthyroidism and roughly 17 progressor patients. Following sampling, methimazole starting at 30 mg daily was given to hyperthyroidism patients, and high-dose intravenous methylprednisolone was given to ophthalmopathy patients. The approximately 98 discovery patients were randomly divided into training and test sets at a 7:3 ratio. In addition, the study compared T-cell repertoires in thyroid tissue and in blood from a handful of Graves' hyperthyroidism patients. Prospective prediction of ophthalmopathy was tested in an independent validation cohort of fewer than 20 hyperthyroidism patients and 17 patients who later progressed to ophthalmopathy. Overall results and qualifications from the work: Ophthalmopathy was separated from stable hyperthyroidism by a 13 V-J signature model, with approximately 85% sensitivity and just over 81% specificity obtained in cross-validation and 80%/75% obtained in testing. Most expanded thyroid clonotypes (frequency above 0.001) were also found in blood, which suggests that blood repertoires may mirror thyroid immune responses. In validation, the model predicted progression to ophthalmopathy a median of roughly six months before onset, with 65% to 71% sensitivity and 72.22% specificity. No statistical method was used to set the sample size in advance, and investigators knew the group allocation.

This clonotype was observed many times. Its cognate antigen has yet to be identified. No base quality information exists; no much larger clone differs at one position. Any patient with an uncontrolled infection, another autoimmune disease, pregnancy or lactation was excluded. Diagnoses were established on the basis of clinical symptoms, serum thyroxine and TRAb, thyroid ultrasound, and orbital computed tomography. Total RNA was extracted using Trizol reagent, and RNA quality was assessed on an Agilent 2100 Bioanalyzer. V ends up 3 bases short and J 1 base short, with an unmatched junction base count of 2. From a lookup of the germline V gene, CDR1 and CDR2 are LGHNT and FRNRAP. The CDR3 spans 14 residues, from the cysteine through the phenylalanine. Only the CDR3 part of the read is kept: 42 bases, read in frame from the first base. Amplification of TCR beta CDR3 regions was carried out from RNA transcripts. The TCR CDR3 was subjected to a first round of RT-PCR using the HTBI primer set and the Qiagen OneStep RT-PCR kit. The libraries were constructed in a second round of multiplex PCR and then size-selected and purified. The libraries were sequenced on an Illumina HiSeq2000 using paired-end 100 bp reads. The original methods were these. SOAPnuke was used to process the raw data, with reads discarded if the reads contained adapters or uncalled bases, had a mean Phred below 15, or lacked an exact constant-primer or identifier match. COPE v1.2.5 was used to merge the high-quality paired reads, and each unique nucleotide sequence was defined as a clonotype. MiTCR v1.1 was used to align the clonotypes against IMGT TRBV, TRBD and TRBJ reference segments. Analysis was restricted to V-J combinations with a frequency above 0.0001, which covered roughly 99% of repertoires. A TCS score was defined as the ratio between F50 (clonal expansion) and ExV (chaos), using BLOSUM62-based TCRdist between CDR3 peptides within each V-J. Welch's t-statistics and random forest reduced 500 to 550 V-J features to 13, which were used in a naive Bayes classifier (R e1071). The Morisita-Horn index was used to measure how similar the thyroid and blood repertoires were. TCRdb cleaned the public reads at Q25 with fastp, built clones with MiXCR and kept in-frame beta chains. Rows with one shared CDR3 protein collapse into an entry with the most common genes and DNA. TCRdb's processing, not the authors', yielded these V and J calls. The sample records 450,000 to 700,000 distinct CDR3 sequences, roughly 50% of which are singletons. The ten largest clonotypes hold roughly 19% of the sample.

This TCR came from an adult woman with Graves' disease, either hyperthyroidism or ophthalmopathy (not recorded which). Sequenced material: peripheral blood or thyroid tissue (not recorded which). The sequence joins TRBV12-5 to TRBJ1-1, and 7 junctional nucleotides match TRBD1. CDR3 protein: CASGFTGANTEAFF. The DNA sequence is given as TGTGCTAGTGGTTTTACAGGGGCGAACACTGAAGCTTTCTTT.